A single sample is the source of the 6 T cell receptor beta chains below, sequenced in a study of blood T cell repertoires in COVID-19. The data were produced by immunoSEQ multiplex PCR, yet TCRdb's version contains in-frame clones alone and is incomplete. The sample lists about 250,000 clones, less than 85% occurring once. The sample consisted of peripheral blood. The receptors were sampled from a woman over 75 with active or convalescent COVID-19.

The J gene is TRBJ1-4, the V gene TRBV28; no firm D call. The V end lost 7 bases, the J end lost 8 bases, and 20 bases lay between the germline ends. Per germline, CDR1 MDHEN and CDR2 SYDVKM. The CDR3 runs to 15 residues. Here the CDR3 reads CASTTGYGGWEKLFF. CDR3 in DNA: TGTGCCAGCACCACTGGTTACGGCGGGTGGGAAAAACTGTTTTTT.

This rearrangement joins TRBV5-1 to TRBJ2-6, with a tentative D call TRBD2 (5 bases). This CDR3 contains 17 residues. V lost 4 bases to trimming and J lost 0 bases, with 14 bases between them. The germline V gene has CDR1 SGHRS and CDR2 YFSETQ. The CDR3 loop reads CASSQSGFSSGANVLTF. The CDR3 bases are TGCGCCAGCAGCCAGAGCGGTTTTAGCTCTGGGGCCAACGTCCTGACTTTC.

The chain couples TRBV6-5 to TRBJ1-2; 8 bases line up with TRBD1. V was pared by 5 bases and J by 0 bases, with 5 bases of the junction left unmatched. This CDR3 has 15 residues. CDR1 MNHEY and CDR2 SVGAGI come from the germline V gene. CDR3 in DNA: TGTGCCAGCAGTACCGGGACAGGCCCTAACTATGGCTACACCTTC. Protein: CASSTGTGPNYGYTF.

This rearrangement joins TRBV28 to TRBJ1-1; weak D call: TRBD1 (5 bases). The CDR3 loop spans 14 amino acids. Germline V lookup: CDR1 MDHEN, CDR2 SYDVKM. The V end lost 6 bases, the J end lost 5 bases, and 16 bases lay between the germline ends. The DNA of the CDR3 is TGTGCCAGCAGGGTCCAGGGAGGAAGAACTGAAGCTTTCTTT. This gives the protein CASRVQGGRTEAFF. Full variable domain (missing parts from reference TRBV28 and TRBJ1-1): DVKVTQSSRYLVKRTGEKVFLECVQDMDHENMFWYRQDPGLGLRLIYFSYDVKMKEKGDIPEGYSVSREKKERFSLILESASTNQTSMYLCASRVQGGRTEAFFGQGTRLTVV.

This clone has a single count. The V call is TRBV5-4, the J call TRBJ1-1; 10 nucleotides align to TRBD1. With 1 base clipped from V and 3 bases from J, the junction kept 9 bases outside the gene matches. The CDR3 has 17 residues. Germline V CDR1 and CDR2: SGHNT, YYREEE (reference sequence). The CDR3 coding sequence is TGTGCCAGCAGCTTGACGGGACAGGGGAGAGTAGACACTGAAGCTTTCTTT. Residues: CASSLTGQGRVDTEAFF.

This clone showed up just a few times. The V gene is TRBV4-1, the J gene TRBJ1-3; 7 bases are shared with TRBD1. The CDR3 sequence is 16 residues long. Germline CDR1 is MGHRA and CDR2 is YSYEKL. Unmatched junction bases numbered 7, after V lost 0 bases and J lost 5 bases. The CDR3 loop reads CASSQDRRTGRNTIYF. For the CDR3, the DNA is TGCGCCAGCAGCCAAGATAGGAGGACAGGAAGAAACACCATATATTTT.